Listed below are T cell receptor beta chains from one sample, sequenced in a study of cytomegalovirus exposure and HLA in healthy donors. TCRdb's copy holds only in-frame clones and misses some; the assay was immunoSEQ multiplex PCR. The repertoire holds a few hundred thousand clones, with roughly 83% as singletons. Sequencing was performed on PBMCs. Receptors were obtained from a woman in her twenties or thirties in good health and CMV-seropositive. Each CDR3 is given with its conserved first and last residue. Only part of the rows carry a size: once, few, many, or a class if the clone is expanded.

j_gene: TRBJ2-7; v_gene: TRBV29-1; abundance: .; len: 14; CDR3aa: CSVDSPGLVGEQYF
j_gene: TRBJ2-7; v_gene: TRBV7-2; abundance: few; len: 16; CDR3aa: CASSLDPGATSYEQYF
j_gene: TRBJ2-5; v_gene: TRBV6-5; abundance: .; len: 15; CDR3aa: CASSYRGQNQETQYF
j_gene: TRBJ1-1; v_gene: TRBV5-1; abundance: .; len: 13; CDR3aa: CASSEGPTLGAFF
j_gene: TRBJ2-7; v_gene: TRBV5-4; abundance: once; len: 14; CDR3aa: CASSALGVTYEQYF
j_gene: TRBJ1-2; v_gene: TRBV6-5; abundance: .; len: 15; CDR3aa: CASSYGTRDRYGYTF
j_gene: TRBJ1-4; v_gene: TRBV30; abundance: .; len: 18; CDR3aa: CAWSVPDRRLQTNEKLFF
j_gene: TRBJ1-2; v_gene: TRBV30; abundance: .; len: 13; CDR3aa: CAWSSDRGYGYTF
j_gene: TRBJ2-6; v_gene: TRBV29-1; abundance: .; len: 16; CDR3aa: CSVEVRSGNGANVLTF
j_gene: TRBJ1-2; v_gene: TRBV5-6; abundance: few; len: 14; CDR3aa: CASSLNSELYGYTF
j_gene: TRBJ2-1; v_gene: TRBV29-1; abundance: .; len: 13; CDR3aa: CSVEDLGWNEQFF
j_gene: TRBJ1-1; v_gene: TRBV27; abundance: .; len: 15; CDR3aa: CASSQGTGGYTEAFF
j_gene: TRBJ1-2; v_gene: TRBV13; abundance: .; len: 17; CDR3aa: CASSSDSRDRANYGYTF
j_gene: TRBJ1-3; v_gene: TRBV2; abundance: .; len: 15; CDR3aa: CASRLDRAGGNTIYF
j_gene: TRBJ2-7; v_gene: TRBV9; abundance: few; len: 15; CDR3aa: CASSVAEGVRNEQYF
j_gene: TRBJ2-1; v_gene: TRBV4-2; abundance: many; len: 17; CDR3aa: CASSQEIEESSYNEQFF
j_gene: TRBJ1-1; v_gene: TRBV5-4; abundance: .; len: 16; CDR3aa: CASSLWGETLNTEAFF
j_gene: TRBJ2-1; v_gene: TRBV28; abundance: once; len: 13; CDR3aa: CASRRQEYNEQFF
j_gene: TRBJ2-5; v_gene: TRBV2; abundance: .; len: 13; CDR3aa: CASNSGVQETQYF
j_gene: TRBJ1-5; v_gene: TRBV2; abundance: .; len: 14; CDR3aa: CASSQGGGVQPQHF
j_gene: TRBJ2-3; v_gene: TRBV9; abundance: .; len: 16; CDR3aa: CASSVGADSSTDTQYF
j_gene: TRBJ1-2; v_gene: TRBV6-5; abundance: few; len: 15; CDR3aa: CASRTRQGGGYGYTF
j_gene: TRBJ2-1; v_gene: TRBV19; abundance: .; len: 15; CDR3aa: CASSLAGGGSNEQFF
j_gene: TRBJ2-5; v_gene: TRBV7-9; abundance: .; len: 14; CDR3aa: CASSTGGVQETQYF
j_gene: TRBJ2-4; v_gene: TRBV7-9; abundance: .; len: 16; CDR3aa: CASSLAGLGAKNIQYF
j_gene: TRBJ1-1; v_gene: TRBV30; abundance: .; len: 18; CDR3aa: CAWSAPSTGLGMNTEAFF
j_gene: TRBJ2-3; v_gene: TRBV7-9; abundance: .; len: 13; CDR3aa: CASSLARFDTQYF
j_gene: TRBJ2-4; v_gene: TRBV7-9; abundance: once; len: 14; CDR3aa: CASSWVEGRNIQYF
j_gene: TRBJ2-3; v_gene: TRBV7-3; abundance: .; len: 16; CDR3aa: CASSSGKMTGTDTQYF
j_gene: TRBJ2-7; v_gene: TRBV13; abundance: once; len: 15; CDR3aa: CASSIRLAGAYEQYF
j_gene: TRBJ1-2; v_gene: TRBV6-5; abundance: .; len: 15; CDR3aa: CASSLSRDSYYGYTF
j_gene: TRBJ2-5; v_gene: TRBV19; abundance: .; len: 16; CDR3aa: CASSIEWFRSQETQYF
j_gene: TRBJ1-5; v_gene: TRBV9; abundance: .; len: 16; CDR3aa: CASSVGGGDSNQPQHF
j_gene: TRBJ1-2; v_gene: TRBV5-1; abundance: .; len: 13; CDR3aa: CASSQNDNYGYTF
j_gene: TRBJ1-2; v_gene: TRBV6-1; abundance: .; len: 12; CDR3aa: CASSEAQAGYTF
j_gene: TRBJ2-6; v_gene: TRBV15; abundance: .; len: 16; CDR3aa: CATSRGTGSGANVLTF
j_gene: TRBJ2-7; v_gene: TRBV11-2; abundance: few; len: 14; CDR3aa: CASSLIALTHEQYF
j_gene: TRBJ1-4; v_gene: TRBV18; abundance: few; len: 14; CDR3aa: CASSPGATNEKLFF
j_gene: TRBJ1-2; v_gene: TRBV6-5; abundance: .; len: 13; CDR3aa: CASRMTGDSGYTF
j_gene: TRBJ2-3; v_gene: TRBV5-1; abundance: .; len: 15; CDR3aa: CASSLGLTNTDTQYF
j_gene: TRBJ1-5; v_gene: TRBV27; abundance: .; len: 18; CDR3aa: CASSLSNRGPDSNQPQHF
j_gene: TRBJ2-7; v_gene: TRBV5-1; abundance: .; len: 15; CDR3aa: CASSFGLGRGGEQYF
j_gene: TRBJ2-7; v_gene: TRBV7-9; abundance: few; len: 14; CDR3aa: CASSPPTGPYEQYF
j_gene: TRBJ2-1; v_gene: TRBV5-1; abundance: .; len: 16; CDR3aa: CASSVAGQGYYNEQFF
j_gene: TRBJ1-1; v_gene: TRBV4-2; abundance: .; len: 13; CDR3aa: CASTDRENTEAFF
j_gene: TRBJ2-7; v_gene: TRBV6-5; abundance: .; len: 15; CDR3aa: CASSPGLAGSYEQYF
j_gene: TRBJ2-3; v_gene: TRBV4-2; abundance: few; len: 16; CDR3aa: CASSQDMAGETDTQYF
j_gene: TRBJ2-7; v_gene: TRBV27; abundance: .; len: 14; CDR3aa: CASSPSRGIDEQYF
j_gene: TRBJ2-3; v_gene: TRBV6-1; abundance: .; len: 13; CDR3aa: CASSETGTDTQYF
j_gene: TRBJ2-6; v_gene: TRBV27; abundance: .; len: 19; CDR3aa: CASSLVRGRGRAGANVLTF
j_gene: TRBJ1-4; v_gene: TRBV5-1; abundance: .; len: 16; CDR3aa: CASSEDRGPEYEKLFF
j_gene: TRBJ2-7; v_gene: TRBV11-2; abundance: .; len: 16; CDR3aa: CASSLEGDRESSEQYF
j_gene: TRBJ2-7; v_gene: TRBV20-1; abundance: .; len: 10; CDR3aa: CSASQGEQYF
j_gene: TRBJ1-4; v_gene: TRBV5-1; abundance: .; len: 15; CDR3aa: CASSPTHSTNEKLFF
j_gene: TRBJ2-1; v_gene: TRBV10-3; abundance: .; len: 14; CDR3aa: CAISGSGSYNEQFF
j_gene: TRBJ2-2; v_gene: TRBV18; abundance: .; len: 15; CDR3aa: CASSTGYTNTGELFF
j_gene: TRBJ1-1; v_gene: TRBV29-1; abundance: .; len: 19; CDR3aa: CSVYGRSEDGGGTVSRAFF